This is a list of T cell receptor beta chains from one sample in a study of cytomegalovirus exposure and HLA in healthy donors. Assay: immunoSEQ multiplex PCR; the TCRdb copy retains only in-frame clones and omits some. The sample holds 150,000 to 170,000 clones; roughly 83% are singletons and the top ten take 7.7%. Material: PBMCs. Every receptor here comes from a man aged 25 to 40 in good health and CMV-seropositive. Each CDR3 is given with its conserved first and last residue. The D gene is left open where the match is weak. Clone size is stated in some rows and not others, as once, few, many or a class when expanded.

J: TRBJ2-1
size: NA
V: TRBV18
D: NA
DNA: TGTGCCAGCTCACCACCTAGCGGCAGCTCCTACAATGAGCAGTTCTTC
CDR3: CASSPPSGSSYNEQFF

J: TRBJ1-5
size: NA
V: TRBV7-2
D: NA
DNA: TGTGCCAGCAGCTTAGTGCGGGCAAACAATCAGCCCCAGCATTTT
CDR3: CASSLVRANNQPQHF

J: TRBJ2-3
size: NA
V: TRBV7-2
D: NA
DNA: TGTGCCAGCAGCGAGGGACTGATCACAGATACGCAGTATTTT
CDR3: CASSEGLITDTQYF

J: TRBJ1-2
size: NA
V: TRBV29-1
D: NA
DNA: TGCAGCGTTGGGGGAGGCGGGAACTATGGCTACACCTTC
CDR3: CSVGGGGNYGYTF

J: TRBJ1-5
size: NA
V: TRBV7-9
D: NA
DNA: TGTGCCAGCAGCTCGATACGGGACAATCAGCCCCAGCATTTT
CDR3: CASSSIRDNQPQHF

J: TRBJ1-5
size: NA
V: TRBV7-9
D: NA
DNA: TGTGCCAGCAGCTCTCTAGGTAGCAATCAGCCCCAGCATTTT
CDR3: CASSSLGSNQPQHF

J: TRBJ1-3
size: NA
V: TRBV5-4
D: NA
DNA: TGTGCCAGCTGGGAGGGGGGGGCCTTCTCTGGAAACACCATATATTTT
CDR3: CASWEGGAFSGNTIYF

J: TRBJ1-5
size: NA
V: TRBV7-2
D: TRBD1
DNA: TGTGCCAGCAGCCGTGGACAGGGAGTTCAGCCCCAGCATTTT
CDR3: CASSRGQGVQPQHF

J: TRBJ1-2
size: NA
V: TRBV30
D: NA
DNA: TGTGCCTGGAGTAGGATTCCTGGAGCCTATGGCTACACCTTC
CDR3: CAWSRIPGAYGYTF

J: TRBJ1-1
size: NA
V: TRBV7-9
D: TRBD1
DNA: TGTGCCAGCAGCTTAGATCCCCGGACAGGGGAGAGTGGCACTGAAGCTTTCTTT
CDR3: CASSLDPRTGESGTEAFF

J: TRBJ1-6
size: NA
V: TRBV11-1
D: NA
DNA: TGTGCCAGCAGCTTAGACAGGAATTCACCCCTCCACTTT
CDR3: CASSLDRNSPLHF

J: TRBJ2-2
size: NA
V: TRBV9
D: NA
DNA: TGTGCCAGCAGCGCGTTTATCGGCGGGGAGCTGTTTTTT
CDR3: CASSAFIGGELFF

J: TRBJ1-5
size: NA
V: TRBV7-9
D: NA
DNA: TGTTCCAGCAGCTCAAGCCGGGACAATCCTAGCAATCAGCCCCAGCATTTT
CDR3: CSSSSSRDNPSNQPQHF

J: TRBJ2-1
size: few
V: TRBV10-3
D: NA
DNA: TGTGCCATCACCCAACGACAGGACCTCTACAATGAGCAGTTCTTC
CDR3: CAITQRQDLYNEQFF